Listed below are T cell receptor beta chains from one sample, sequenced in a study of T cells in pancreatic ductal adenocarcinoma. Clones were read by immunoSEQ multiplex PCR, and TCRdb kept only the in-frame ones, dropping some. The data contain 85,000 to 120,000 clones, over 90% of them seen just once; the ten biggest clones take up around 2.9%. The sequenced sample consisted of PBMCs. Receptors originate from a human donor with pancreatic ductal adenocarcinoma. CDR3s include the opening cysteine and the closing phenylalanine or tryptophan. The D gene is left open where the match is weak. Clone size is given for some rows only: seen once, a few or many times, or a class if the clone is expanded.

D gene,J gene,clone size,V gene,CDR3 length,CDR3 DNA,CDR3 protein
-,TRBJ2-7,-,TRBV6-5,14,TGTGCCAGCAGTTACGAAGCGGTTGCCTACGAGCAGTACTTC,CASSYEAVAYEQYF
TRBD1,TRBJ2-5,once,TRBV7-9,14,TGTGCCAGCAGCTTGACAGGGAAGGTTGAGACCCAGTACTTC,CASSLTGKVETQYF
-,TRBJ2-3,-,TRBV11-2,14,TGTGCCAGCAGCTTAAAGGGGCCCACAGATACGCAGTATTTT,CASSLKGPTDTQYF
TRBD2,TRBJ2-2,-,TRBV23-1,15,TGCGCCAGCAGTTCCCCTAGCGGGATGGTCGGGGAGCTGTTTTTT,CASSSPSGMVGELFF
-,TRBJ2-2,few,TRBV5-1,14,TGCGCCAGCAAACCCAGGGTGGACACCGGGGAGCTGTTTTTT,CASKPRVDTGELFF
-,TRBJ2-7,-,TRBV11-2,14,TGTGCCAGCAGCCTGTCGCGCGAGGATTACGAGCAGTACTTC,CASSLSREDYEQYF
TRBD1,TRBJ1-1,once,TRBV10-2,16,TGCGCCAGCAGTGTCCGAGACAGGGGGATGAACACTGAAGCTTTCTTT,CASSVRDRGMNTEAFF
TRBD2,TRBJ2-2,-,TRBV6-5,15,TGTGCCAGCAGTCCGACTAGCGTTGAGTCCGGGGAGCTGTTTTTT,CASSPTSVESGELFF
-,TRBJ2-5,-,TRBV6-5,13,TGTGCCAGCCAAGGAGTCCTCTCAGAGACCCAGTACTTC,CASQGVLSETQYF
TRBD1,TRBJ2-7,-,TRBV7-2,13,TGTGCCAGCAGCTTAGGGACAGGTTACGAGCAGTACTTC,CASSLGTGYEQYF
-,TRBJ2-2,-,TRBV7-9,14,TGTGCCAGCAGCTTAGCCTCCAGCACCGGGGAGCTGTTTTTT,CASSLASSTGELFF
TRBD1,TRBJ1-5,-,TRBV5-4,15,TGTGCCAGCAGCGACGGACAGGGCGACAATCAGCCCCAGCATTTT,CASSDGQGDNQPQHF
-,TRBJ2-7,-,TRBV5-6,15,TGTGCCAGCAGCTTTCGGGTTCAAACGAACTACGAGCAGTACTTC,CASSFRVQTNYEQYF
-,TRBJ1-1,-,TRBV7-2,13,TGTGCCAGCAGCTTTCAGGTGAACACTGAAGCTTTCTTT,CASSFQVNTEAFF
-,TRBJ2-1,-,TRBV28,12,TGTGCCAGCAGCCTCCTCCGCGATGAGCAGTTCTTC,CASSLLRDEQFF
TRBD2,TRBJ2-3,-,TRBV7-8,14,TGTGCCAGCTATAGCGGGAGGACCACAGATACGCAGTATTTT,CASYSGRTTDTQYF
-,TRBJ2-2,-,TRBV19,16,TGTCCCCGGAAGGGACTCCACACCGGGAACACCGGGGAGCTGTTTTTT,CPRKGLHTGNTGELFF
TRBD1,TRBJ2-7,-,TRBV5-4,14,TGTGCCAGCAGCTTGGTGGGCAGGGGGCACGAGCAGTACTTC,CASSLVGRGHEQYF
-,TRBJ2-1,-,TRBV21-1,15,-,CASQVASGSGDEQFF
-,TRBJ2-4,-,TRBV5-6,16,TGTGCCAGCATCCTGGGGGCGGAGATAGCCAAAAACATTCAGTACTTC,CASILGAEIAKNIQYF
TRBD2,TRBJ2-3,-,TRBV19,17,TGTGCCAGTAGCAGACTAGCGGGAGTAGGAGCCGCGGATACGCAGTATTTT,CASSRLAGVGAADTQYF
TRBD1,TRBJ2-7,-,TRBV30,13,TGTGCCTGGAGTGAGGTGACAGGGAACGAGCAGTACTTC,CAWSEVTGNEQYF
-,TRBJ2-6,-,TRBV18,15,TGTGCCAGCTCACCGGGGGCTCCTGGGGCCAACGTCCTGACTTTC,CASSPGAPGANVLTF
-,TRBJ1-4,-,TRBV6-1,14,TGTGCCAGCACTGAGACACGCGTAAATGAAAAACTGTTTTTT,CASTETRVNEKLFF
-,TRBJ1-4,-,TRBV4-1,12,TGCGCCAGCAGCCAGCACTATGAAAAACTGTTTTTT,CASSQHYEKLFF
-,TRBJ1-4,-,TRBV28,11,TGTGCCAGCAGTTCTGAGAAGAAACTGTTTTTT,CASSSEKKLFF
-,TRBJ2-2,-,TRBV18,15,TGTGCCAGCTCATCAACCGGACAAAACACCGGGGAGCTGTTTTTT,CASSSTGQNTGELFF
-,TRBJ2-3,-,TRBV30,15,TGTGCCTGGAGTTTCGGGGAAACGGGGACAGATACGCAGTATTTT,CAWSFGETGTDTQYF
-,TRBJ2-5,-,TRBV5-6,16,TGTGCCAGCAGTGCACCAGACGGACAGAGACAAGAGACCCAGTACTTC,CASSAPDGQRQETQYF
-,TRBJ2-2,-,TRBV6-1,17,TGTGCCAGCAGTGAAGCGCTGGGGACTGCGAACACCGGGGAGCTGTTTTTT,CASSEALGTANTGELFF
TRBD2,TRBJ2-2,-,TRBV9,17,TGTGCCAGCAGCGTAACGAGCGGGAATGCGAACACCGGGGAGCTGTTTTTT,CASSVTSGNANTGELFF
-,TRBJ2-7,-,TRBV28,14,TGTGCCAGCAGTTTAGTATCAGGTTCCGGAGAGCAGTACTTC,CASSLVSGSGEQYF